This T cell receptor (beta chain) was observed in a study of Ad26.COV2.S vaccination and SARS-CoV-2 variants. Overall study: In the COV1001 trial, the donor was in the Ad26.COV2.S arm. Administration of Ad26.COV2.S was intramuscular, either once or twice 56 days apart.

The protocol was immunoSEQ multiplex PCR, while the TCRdb copy is restricted to in-frame clones and leaves out a portion. The table has 200,000 to 300,000 clones, approximately 87% seen once. About this clone itself: The antigen is not known.

Study-wide points: After vaccination, reports described spike-specific CD8+ and CD4+ T cell responses as showing substantial breadth. Vaccinees displayed broader spike-specific TCR repertoires than placebo recipients.

Treatment specified: around 19 received Ad26.COV2.S at low or high dose, single or two shots; a few received placebo; per-sample allocation not given. Samples analyzed were those drawn on day 63 after the first vaccine or placebo injection. The junction had 2 bases not matched to a gene; V was cut back by 0 bases and J by 4 bases. Germline CDR1 and CDR2: SGHNT and YENEEA. The CDR3 runs 16 residues. The starting material was peripheral blood, obtained in a trial of Ad26.COV2.S vaccine versus placebo. The TCR sequence derives from a person between 18 and 65 years old who received the Ad26.COV2.S COVID-19 vaccine or a placebo. This chain joins TRBV11-3 and TRBJ2-1, with 11 positions matching TRBD2. The CDR3 protein is CASSLDLAGGYNEQFF. CDR3 sequence (DNA): TGTGCCAGCAGCTTAGATCTAGCGGGAGGATACAATGAGCAGTTCTTC.